These T cell receptor beta chains were read from a single sample in a study of blood T cell repertoires in COVID-19. The data were produced by immunoSEQ multiplex PCR, yet TCRdb's version contains in-frame clones alone and is incomplete. The data contain about 270,000 clones, about 85% of them singletons. The specimen was peripheral blood. These receptors all stem from a human donor in a cohort sampled during active COVID-19. Both conserved end residues are part of each CDR3. Each record gives: D gene, clone size, V gene, J gene, CDR3 length, CDR3 DNA, CDR3 protein. The D gene is left open where the match is weak. Not every row has a clone size; where given, it reads once, few, many or a size class.

NA	NA	TRBV3-1/TRBV3-2	TRBJ1-1	15	TGTGCCAGCAGCCCCTGGGGCAGATTAGACACTGAAGCTTTCTTT	CASSPWGRLDTEAFF
NA	once	TRBV5-1	TRBJ2-1	14	TGCGCCAGCAGCTTCGGGGGCTCCTACAATGAGCAGTTCTTC	CASSFGGSYNEQFF
TRBD2	NA	TRBV3-1/TRBV3-2	TRBJ2-7	15	TGTGCCAGCAGCGGATCTAGCGGGCCCTCCTACGAGCAGTACTTC	CASSGSSGPSYEQYF
NA	few	TRBV7-3	TRBJ1-1	15	TGTGCCAGCAGCTTATCCCCCGCGGGGAACACTGAAGCTTTCTTT	CASSLSPAGNTEAFF
TRBD2	NA	TRBV27	TRBJ2-1	18	TGTGCCAGCCCGGCGGGAGGAGAAAGATACAGCTCCTACAATGAGCAGTTCTTC	CASPAGGERYSSYNEQFF
TRBD2	NA	TRBV7-3	TRBJ2-1	15	TGTGCCAGCAGCTATCTAGCGGGATCTTGGAATGAGCAGTTCTTC	CASSYLAGSWNEQFF
NA	NA	TRBV3-1/TRBV3-2	TRBJ2-5	11	TGTGCCAGCAGCCTGTCGGGGACCCAGTACTTC	CASSLSGTQYF
NA	NA	TRBV28	TRBJ2-4	15	TGTGCCAGCAGTTTACAGGGGAGAGCCAAAAACATTCAGTACTTC	CASSLQGRAKNIQYF
TRBD1	NA	TRBV28	TRBJ1-2	15	TGTGCCAGCAGAAACCCGGGACAGGGAAAAGATGGCTACACCTTC	CASRNPGQGKDGYTF
TRBD1	NA	TRBV5-4	TRBJ2-3	17	TGTGCCAGCAGCTCACGGACAGGTGGCCATAGCACAGATACGCAGTATTTT	CASSSRTGGHSTDTQYF
TRBD2	NA	TRBV9	TRBJ2-6	19	TGTGCCAGCAGCGTGCTGCCTAGCGGGAGTAGTTCTGGGGCCAACGTCCTGACTTTC	CASSVLPSGSSSGANVLTF
NA	NA	TRBV18	TRBJ1-1	14	TGTGCCAGCTCACCACTGGGGCTGAACACTGAAGCTTTCTTT	CASSPLGLNTEAFF
TRBD1	NA	TRBV2	TRBJ1-2	14	TGTGCCAGCAGAGGACAGGGAACTTCGGGAGGCTACACCTTC	CASRGQGTSGGYTF
NA	NA	TRBV11-3	TRBJ2-1	15	TGTGCCAGCAGCTTAGGAGAAATTTCCTACAATGAGCAGTTCTTC	CASSLGEISYNEQFF
TRBD1	NA	TRBV30	TRBJ1-2	13	TGTGCCGGTAGACAGGGGGCCGGCTATGGCTACACCTTC	CAGRQGAGYGYTF
NA	NA	TRBV4-3	TRBJ1-6	16	TGCGCCAGCAGCCAAGATAGGAGCAGGGACACTTCACCCCTCCACTTT	CASSQDRSRDTSPLHF